Shown below are 10 T cell receptor beta chains from a single sample sequenced in a study of cytomegalovirus exposure and HLA in healthy donors. Method: immunoSEQ multiplex PCR; TCRdb's copy keeps in-frame clones and lacks some. Of 150,000 to 250,000 clones listed, around 80% are singletons. Material for sequencing was PBMCs. Every receptor here comes from a young woman in good health and CMV-seronegative.

The chain recombines TRBV5-6 with TRBJ1-6; 7 bases agree with TRBD1. The CDR3 is 14 amino acids. Per the germline V gene, CDR1 is SGHDT and CDR2 is YYEEEE. V dropped 0 bases and J dropped 9; count of bases not matched to a gene: 3. Here the CDR3 DNA reads TGTGCCAGCAGCTTGGGACAGGGAGGTTCACCCCTCCACTTT. Protein product: CASSLGQGGSPLHF.

This clone was detected only once. This chain uses TRBV5-1 with TRBJ2-7; D possibly corresponds to TRBD2 (5 bases). Trimming shortened V by 3 bases and J by 5 bases, and 24 bases separated the two germline ends. In germline, CDR1 is SGHRS, CDR2 YFSETQ. This CDR3 contains 17 residues. The CDR3 loop reads CASSSPEVTGENDEQYF. For the CDR3, the DNA is TGCGCCAGCAGCTCACCCGAGGTCACCGGGGAGAACGACGAGCAGTACTTC. Supplemented by reference TRBV5-1 and TRBJ2-7, the full variable domain reads KAGVTQTPRYLIKTRGQQVTLSCSPISGHRSVSWYQQTPGQGLQFLFEYFSETQRNKGNFPGRFSGRQFSNSRSEMNVSTLELGDSALYLCASSSPEVTGENDEQYFGPGTRLTVT.

The rearrangement links TRBV6-1 to TRBJ1-4, with D possibly TRBD1 on 5 matching bases. V was clipped by 0 bases and J by 8 bases, with 10 bases between them. CDR3 length: 14 amino acids. Germline V CDR1 and CDR2: MNHNS, SASEGT. CDR3 nucleotide sequence: TGTGCCAGCAGTGAAGCAGGGGCGGACGAAAAACTGTTTTTT. It codes for CASSEAGADEKLFF.

The V and J genes are TRBV5-1 and TRBJ1-1; TRBD1 agrees at 7 bases. V lost 4 bases to trimming and J lost 0 bases; unmatched junction nucleotides: 3. CDR3 length equals 14 residues. Per germline, CDR1 SGHRS and CDR2 YFSETQ. CDR3 in amino acids: CASSAGQLNTEAFF. The CDR3 DNA reads TGCGCCAGCAGCGCGGGACAGTTGAACACTGAAGCTTTCTTT.

This sequence joins TRBV28 and TRBJ1-2, with 10 bases matching TRBD1. The germline gives CDR1 MDHEN, CDR2 SYDVKM. After removal of 3 bases from V and 5 bases from J, the junction contained 6 bases not matched to a gene. The CDR3 contains 15 residues. The CDR3 DNA follows: TGTGCCAGCAGTTTGGGACAGGGGAACCTATATGGCTACACCTTC. Its protein is CASSLGQGNLYGYTF.

V and J are TRBV5-1 and TRBJ2-1; TRBD2 matches 10 bases. The germline V gene has CDR1 SGHRS and CDR2 YFSETQ. After removal of 7 bases from V and 0 bases from J, the junction contained 4 bases not matched to a gene. The CDR3 loop spans 15 amino acids. DNA for the CDR3: TGCGCCAGCCGTAGCGGGGGGTTCTCCTACAATGAGCAGTTCTTC. Residues: CASRSGGFSYNEQFF.

This clone was picked up a small number of times. The rearrangement links TRBV19 to TRBJ2-7; 8 bases line up with TRBD2. The CDR3 extends over 17 amino acids. Germline V gene data show CDR1 as LNHDA and CDR2 as SQIVND (reference sequence). Trimming cost V 3 bases and J 1 base; bases outside gene matches: 11. The CDR3 loop is CASSIRGGSGTSYEQYF. The CDR3 nucleotides are TGTGCCAGTAGTATTCGGGGGGGTAGCGGGACTTCCTACGAGCAGTACTTC.

The genes are TRBV7-8 and TRBJ1-6, with a possible D match to TRBD1 (5 bases). V gave up 3 bases and J gave up 7 bases, with 10 bases separating them. Germline values: CDR1 SGHVS, CDR2 FQNEAQ. The CDR3 consists of 14 residues. CDR3 sequence reads: CASSFGGWNSPLHF. The CDR3 bases are TGTGCCAGCAGCTTCGGGGGGTGGAATTCACCCCTCCACTTT.

The rearrangement links TRBV9 to TRBJ1-2; 8 bases fit TRBD1. The CDR3 extends over 15 amino acids. V gave up 0 bases and J gave up 9 bases; unmatched junction bases: 10. CDR1 is SGDLS and CDR2 is YYNGEE in the germline V gene. CDR3 in amino acids: CASSVEAGTGRSYTF. The DNA for the CDR3 is TGTGCCAGCAGCGTAGAAGCAGGGACAGGTAGGAGCTACACCTTC. Drawing the rest from reference TRBV9 and TRBJ1-2, the complete variable domain is DSGVTQTPKHLITATGQRVTLRCSPRSGDLSVYWYQQSLDQGLQFLIQYYNGEERAKGNILERFSAQQFPDLHSELNLSSLELGDSALYFCASSVEAGTGRSYTFGSGTRLTVV.

J is TRBJ1-5 and V is TRBV10-2, with D unclear. V gave up 3 bases and J gave up 7 bases, with 4 bases separating them. CDR3 length: 11 amino acids. Germline V gives CDR1 WSHSY, CDR2 SAAADI. DNA of the CDR3: TGCGCCAGCAGTGACGGGCAGCCCCAGCATTTT. As protein: CASSDGQPQHF.